This TCR beta chain was recovered during a study of T cells in Graves' hyperthyroidism and ophthalmopathy. Study results and caveats: Researchers found most expanded thyroid clonotypes above 0.001 in blood as well.

V shed 0 bases and J 8 bases; nucleotides not matched to a gene: 3. The length of the CDR3 is 14 residues. Germline lookup yields CDR1 SEHNR and CDR2 FQNEAQ (reference sequence). Ten or more counts support this clonotype. Its antigen remains unidentified. RNA transcripts gave rise to amplified TCR beta CDR3 regions. TCR CDR3 underwent first-round RT-PCR with the HTBI primer set. TCRdb recomputed calls from the multiplex PCR reads with MiXCR, one row per CDR3 protein. The sample holds hundreds of thousands of distinct CDR3 sequences, around 21% seen once. The sequence derives from a young man with Graves' ophthalmopathy. The V gene is TRBV7-9, the J gene TRBJ2-1; 8 nucleotides line up with TRBD2. Sequenced: blood. CDR3 amino acids: CASSLALREDEQFF. CDR3 coding DNA: TGTGCCAGCAGCTTAGCGTTGCGGGAGGATGAGCAGTTCTTC.